The 19 T cell receptor beta chains reported below all come from one sample, sequenced in a study of blood T cells in healthy people across ages. Primed by a sample-barcoded 5' primer and a J-beta primer mix, a second PCR proceeded for 7 to 11 cycles. MiXCR, applied by TCRdb to the 5' RACE reads, yields one record per CDR3 protein. The repertoire holds about 970,000 distinct CDR3 sequences, with roughly half as singletons. Sequenced: blood. These receptors all come from a woman aged 55-69 years in good health.

This clonotype was recorded a few times. The chain has TRBV3-1 and TRBJ2-3; tentative D call: TRBD2 (5 bases). Trimming left V 6 bases short and J 2 bases short, with 15 bases between. CDR1 LGHDT and CDR2 YNNKEL come from the germline V gene (reference sequence). The CDR3 totals 15 residues. The CDR3 is CASRSGLRDTDTQYF. For the CDR3, the DNA is TGTGCCAGCAGGAGTGGACTCCGGGACACAGATACGCAGTATTTT.

The chain combines TRBV7-9 with TRBJ2-3, with TRBD2 as a possible D gene (5 bases). Germline V gives CDR1 SEHNR, CDR2 FQNEAQ (reference sequence). The V and J ends lost 5 bases and 9 bases respectively, with 12 bases between them. The CDR3 covers 12 residues. CDR3 loop: CASSILQRTQYF. For the CDR3, the DNA is TGTGCCAGCAGCATTCTGCAGCGGACGCAGTATTTT.

The chain recombines TRBV20-1 with TRBJ2-3; D call uncertain. CDR1 and CDR2 (germline): DFQATT, SNEGSKA (reference sequence). V was shortened by 3 bases and J by 1 base, with 8 bases between the two germline ends. The CDR3 runs 13 residues. As DNA, the CDR3 is TGCAGTGCTAGGTCCACCGGCACAGATACGCAGTATTTT. The encoded protein is CSARSTGTDTQYF.

The chain recombines TRBV5-1 with TRBJ2-5, with D maybe TRBD1 (6 bases). The last part of the DNA fits TRBJ2-7 better; the J call may be wrong. The CDR3 is 17 residues long. Germline V gene data show CDR1 as SGHRS and CDR2 as YFSETQ. The CDR3 is CASSPPLSHRVDYEQYF. The CDR3 DNA sequence: TGCGCCAGCAGCCCACCTTTATCACACAGGGTCGACTACGAGCAGTACTTC.

This chain joins TRBV29-1 and TRBJ2-6; the D is unclear. V was pared by 4 bases and J by 3 bases, with 1 base between. CDR3 length: 11 amino acids. Germline lookup yields CDR1 SQVTM and CDR2 ANQGSEA. The CDR3 loop reads CSVVGANVLTF. The CDR3 DNA sequence: TGCAGCGTTGTTGGGGCCAACGTCCTGACTTTC.

This chain joins TRBV10-3 and TRBJ1-2, with a possible D match to TRBD1 (5 bases). V was shortened by 2 bases and J by 2 bases, with 12 bases between the two germline ends. This CDR3 contains 15 residues. Germline CDR1 and CDR2: ENHRY and SYGVKD. The CDR3: CAISEVSGWNYGYTF. As DNA, the CDR3 is TGTGCCATCAGTGAGGTGTCAGGGTGGAACTATGGCTACACCTTC.

This clonotype has only one observation. The CDR3 sequence is CASSPTQRWNTEAFF. CDR3 sequence (DNA): TGTGCCAGCAGTCCTACGCAAAGGTGGAACACTGAAGCTTTCTTT. This sequence joins TRBV28 and TRBJ1-1; no firm D call. Germline assignment: CDR1 MDHEN and CDR2 SYDVKM. The CDR3 covers 15 residues. V lost 5 bases, J lost 1 base, and 14 bases lay in between.

The rearrangement uses TRBV29-1 and TRBJ2-5; tentative D call: TRBD2 (6 bases). TRBJ2-7 explains the end of the DNA better; the J call may be wrong. Per the germline V gene, CDR1 is SQVTM and CDR2 is ANQGSEA. This CDR3 contains 12 residues. CDR3 loop: CSATLAPYEQYF. DNA of the CDR3: TGCAGCGCCACACTAGCTCCCTACGAGCAGTACTTC.

The chain is built from TRBV5-1 and TRBJ2-5; D may be TRBD1 or TRBD2 (6 bases each). The length of the CDR3 is 15 residues. Looked up from germline, CDR1 is SGHRS and CDR2 is YFSETQ. Trimming pared 1 base from V and 4 bases from J, leaving 14 bases between. DNA of the CDR3: TGCGCCAGCAGCTTGTCGGGGGCCGCAGGAGAGACCCAGTACTTC. Residues: CASSLSGAAGETQYF.

In DNA form, the CDR3 reads TGTGCCAGCAACGACTGGCAGGGGGCATTCGAGCAGTACTTC. It translates to CASNDWQGAFEQYF. The V gene is TRBV12-1, the J gene TRBJ2-7; the D call TRBD1 from the table was never checked on the DNA. TRBV12-1 is flagged as a pseudogene. The CDR3 extends over 14 amino acids.

The chain links TRBV20-1 to TRBJ2-7; D unclear. The CDR3 contains 14 residues. CDR1 and CDR2 (germline): DFQATT, SNEGSKA (reference sequence). Trimming cost V 4 bases and J 3 bases, with 16 bases left between them. The CDR3 DNA follows: TGCAGTGCTAAGACTCGTGGGTTGTTCTACGAGCAGTACTTC. It is translated as CSAKTRGLFYEQYF.

The rearrangement uses TRBV5-1 and TRBJ2-3; D is possibly TRBD2 (5 bases). This CDR3 spans 15 amino acids. The V gene lost 7 bases and the J gene lost 2 bases, with 17 bases spanning the gap. The germline V gene has CDR1 SGHRS and CDR2 YFSETQ. CDR3 sequence (DNA): TGCGCCAGCGCACTAGACTTATGGGTCACAGATACGCAGTATTTT. It yields the protein CASALDLWVTDTQYF.

J is TRBJ2-7 and V is TRBV4-1; 8 nucleotides agree with TRBD1. The CDR3 length is 14 residues. CDR1 is MGHRA and CDR2 is YSYEKL in the germline V gene. The junction had 3 bases not matched to a gene; V was cut back by 2 bases and J by 3 bases. The CDR3 reads CASSQPDRDYEQYF. The CDR3, as DNA: TGCGCCAGCAGCCAACCGGACAGGGACTACGAGCAGTACTTC.

The chain is built from TRBV10-3 and TRBJ2-3; 7 bases map to TRBD2. Trimming took 4 bases from V and 0 from J; bases not matched to a gene: 7. Germline values: CDR1 ENHRY, CDR2 SYGVKD. This CDR3 contains 16 residues. This CDR3 reads CAISGAPGLSTDTQYF. In DNA form, the CDR3 reads TGTGCCATCAGTGGGGCCCCGGGACTAAGCACAGATACGCAGTATTTT.

The chain employs TRBV4-1 and TRBJ2-1, with 13 positions matching TRBD2. CDR3 size: 16 residues. The V segment lost 3 bases and the J segment 7 bases; nucleotides outside the gene matches: 6. Germline-derived CDR1 and CDR2 are MGHRA and YSYEKL. CDR3: CASSHNPGLAGNEQFF. Here the CDR3 DNA reads TGCGCCAGCAGCCACAACCCGGGACTAGCGGGAAATGAGCAGTTCTTC.

The rearrangement uses TRBV6-2 or TRBV6-3 and TRBJ2-5, with D possibly called TRBD1 or TRBD2 (5 bases each). Deletions cut 5 bases from V and 1 base from J, with 14 bases between. CDR3 length: 15 amino acids. CDR1 MNHEY and CDR2 SVGEGT come from the germline V gene. In DNA, the CDR3 is TGTGCCAGCAGTAGTCCGGGACGGATCCAAGAGACCCAGTACTTC. Amino acid sequence: CASSSPGRIQETQYF.

This clonotype is a singleton in its sample. Written as DNA, the CDR3 is TGCAGCGTTGCGGGTAAAACCCCTGGGGGGCAGTACTTC. It codes for CSVAGKTPGGQYF. V gene TRBV29-1 combines with J gene TRBJ2-5, with D possibly matching TRBD2 (6 bases). Germline V CDR1 and CDR2: SQVTM, ANQGSEA. Trimming pared 4 bases from V and 11 bases from J, leaving 20 bases between. The CDR3 length is 13 residues.

This sequence joins TRBV5-1 and TRBJ2-3, with D unresolved. Germline CDR1 SGHRS, CDR2 YFSETQ. This CDR3 contains 15 residues. V gave up 4 bases and J gave up 4 bases, with 16 bases separating them. Here the CDR3 DNA reads TGCGCCAGCAGCAACGGACGATCGGTCGCAGATACGCAGTATTTT. Its protein product is CASSNGRSVADTQYF.

This clonotype has a handful of counts. The chain employs TRBV7-2 and TRBJ2-3, with D tentatively TRBD1 (6 bases). The V and J ends lost 3 bases and 7 bases respectively, with 17 bases between them. The CDR3 totals 15 residues. Per germline, CDR1 SGHTA and CDR2 FQGNSA. This CDR3 reads CASSFRETGFNTQYF. The CDR3 nucleotides read TGTGCCAGCAGCTTCCGCGAGACAGGCTTCAATACGCAGTATTTT.